This T cell receptor beta chain was obtained from a study of blood T cell repertoires in COVID-19. Overall study context: From T cells, B-cell-depleted T cells, or PBMCs came the material, which was cDNA or gDNA.

Trimming left V 1 base short and J 5 bases short, with 11 bases between. This CDR3 is built from 14 residues. Germline V gives CDR1 SGHTA, CDR2 FQGNSA. In the source study's methods: Reference gene primer amplification in the assay estimated nucleated cell counts. Clones were read by immunoSEQ multiplex PCR, and TCRdb kept only the in-frame ones, dropping some. The V and J calls and clone size come from that table; D and trimming were worked out from the DNA. The sample yields roughly 80,000 clones, 88% seen once. Sequenced sample: peripheral blood. The sequence was collected from a man in his forties or fifties with active COVID-19. The rearrangement links TRBV7-2 to TRBJ2-5; a possible D gene is TRBD2 (6 bases). CDR3 protein: CASSLGTGDETQYF. The CDR3 DNA follows: TGTGCCAGCAGCTTAGGTACGGGGGATGAGACCCAGTACTTC.